The sequence of this TCR beta chain was determined in a study of shared clonotypes between healthy human individuals (dated by TCRdb to 2018 to 2020). Context from the whole study: The cohort included three men and a couple of women between 18 and 49 years of age. Per donor, three plates each were used for CD4 naive and CD4 memory, two for CD8 naive, and one for CD8 memory. To estimate repertoire size and how much clonotypes are shared between individuals, the study performed deep sequencing of blood TCR repertoires from about 5 healthy adults. Libraries were prepared and TCR repertoires were sequenced by different laboratories using diverse techniques, in order to increase sequencing depth and limit assay-specific biases. Leukapheresis yielded between about 0.94 and 8.9 billion PBMCs per donor.

Between the V and J ends, shortened by 0 bases and 7 bases respectively, the junction contains 10 bases. For CDR1 and CDR2, the germline V gene lists SGHNT and YENEEA. The CDR3, from cysteine to phenylalanine, totals 14 residues. The entry retains the CDR3 DNA only, 42 bases that are in frame from base 1. This clone was seen only once. Its antigen specificity is not known. No base quality information exists; no much larger clone differs at one position. Points the paper makes about the study in general: Even with the large sequencing depth, rarefaction of the sorted-subset datasets indicated that sequencing was incomplete. Pairwise subsampling led to the expectation that sequencing depth would affect the degree of clonotype sharing among donors. Higher generation probabilities were observed for clonotypes shared by all four sorted-subset donors than for non-shared clonotypes. The genetic and exposure-history diversity represented was limited by the small number of donors. Across a few donors, around 5% of naive CD4, around 3.5% of naive CD8, under 2.5% of memory CD4, and about 0.44% of memory CD8 clonotypes were shared. Sampling was restricted to blood, and TCR repertoires in tissues likely differ from the TCR repertoires found in blood. Larger estimated clonotype richness was generally found for naive subsets than for memory subsets.

TCR CDR3 regions were amplified from genomic DNA by multiplex PCR using the deep immunoSEQ assay. For each cell subset, the extracted genomic DNA was distributed evenly across all wells of several immunoSEQ 96-well plates, and each plate served as one replicate. For sorted subsets, approximately 190 ng genomic DNA, equal to tens of thousands of T cell genomes, was loaded into each replicate PCR. Purified libraries were measured with a Qubit 3.0 fluorometer, size-checked on a Bioanalyzer 2100, and measured again with the KAPA Library Quantification kit. Each immunoSEQ 96-well plate was sequenced on its own single-read 150-cycle Illumina NextSeq 550 flow cell. The original pipeline was this. The immunoSEQ output contained only junctional sequences without quality scores, so filtering could not match that applied to full-length reads. To assign V/J genes and CDR3, sequences were annotated against IMGT germline references using PyIR, a Python wrapper for IgBLAST v1.9. Reads were removed for weak V/J assignments (E-value above 1e-6), missing CDR3, stop codons, out-of-frame junctions, or ambiguous translated residues. V3J clonotypes were defined by identical inferred V gene, J gene, and CDR3 amino acid sequence. Percentage overlap between repertoires was computed as shared unique clonotypes divided by the size of the smaller repertoire. Richness of each repertoire was evaluated using RTK rarefaction, the Chao1 estimator, and Recon v2.1 estimates of unobserved clonotypes. For all TCRbeta clonotypes obtained by the gDNA method from a handful of donors, generation probabilities were computed with OLGA. Here the immuneACCESS table is served through TCRdb, limited to in-frame sequences with V and J called. Missing clones are a known gap in these copies; in checked studies unresolved V genes cover under half, and the rest lacks a known reason. V and J calls and clone size are copied from that table; D and trimming were computed from the DNA. The sample profile shows about 990,000 clones; about four fifths of them were found once. The ten top clones hold around 0.61% of the sample.

Healthy HIV-negative adults with no recently reported acute infections or vaccinations were included as donors. All donors were Caucasian adults living in Nashville, Tennessee, USA. CD4+ T cells were enriched through magnetic negative selection, after which naive cells were positively selected on CD45RA and the remaining negative fraction served as the memory subset. After blood collection by leukapheresis, PBMCs were isolated using Ficoll-Histopaque density gradient centrifugation and then cryopreserved in the vapor phase of liquid nitrogen. Analytical flow cytometry was used to check the purity and quantity of every magnetically sorted T cell population. Genomic DNA was isolated from each sorted fraction and quantified by UV absorbance on a Nanodrop 2000c.

The V and J segments used are TRBV11-3 and TRBJ2-1; a confident D gene designation cannot be given. Sequences were obtained from memory CD4+ T cells from PBMCs. In the paper's terms, the cell subset or site label means: CD45RA-negative fraction. The receptor's source is a man aged 18 to 35 in good health. Some clones in this sample may be carry-over from other donors' samples. CDR3 sequence: CASSLDLTGNEQFF. The DNA is as follows: TGTGCCAGCAGCTTAGATCTTACGGGTAATGAGCAGTTCTTC. With all but the CDR3 taken from the reference TRBV11-3 and TRBJ2-1 genes, the full variable domain is: EAGVVQSPRYKIIEKKQPVAFWCNPISGHNTLYWYLQNLGQGPELLIRYENEEAVDDSQLPKDRFSAERLKGVDSTLKIQPAELGDSAVYLCASSLDLTGNEQFFGPGTRLTVL.